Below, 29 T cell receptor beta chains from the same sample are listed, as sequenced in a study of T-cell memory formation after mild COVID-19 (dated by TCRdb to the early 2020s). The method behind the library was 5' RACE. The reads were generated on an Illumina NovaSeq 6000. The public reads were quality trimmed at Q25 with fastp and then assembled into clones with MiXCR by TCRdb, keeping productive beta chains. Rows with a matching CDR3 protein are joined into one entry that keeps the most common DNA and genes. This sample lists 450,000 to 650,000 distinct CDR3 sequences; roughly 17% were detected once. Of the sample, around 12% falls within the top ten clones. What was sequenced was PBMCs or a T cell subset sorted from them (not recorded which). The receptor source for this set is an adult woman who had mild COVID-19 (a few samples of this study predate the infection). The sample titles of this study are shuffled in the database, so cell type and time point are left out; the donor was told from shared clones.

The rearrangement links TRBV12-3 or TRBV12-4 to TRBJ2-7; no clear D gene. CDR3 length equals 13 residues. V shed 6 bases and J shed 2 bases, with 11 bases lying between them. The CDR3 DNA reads TGTGCCAGCAGCCCGAATCCAGCCTACGAGCAGTACTTC. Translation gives CASSPNPAYEQYF.

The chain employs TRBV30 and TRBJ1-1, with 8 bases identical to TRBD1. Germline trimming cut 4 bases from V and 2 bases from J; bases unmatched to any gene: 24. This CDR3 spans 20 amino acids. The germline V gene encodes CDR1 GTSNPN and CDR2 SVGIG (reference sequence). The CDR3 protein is CAWISGQATATSRFNTEAFF. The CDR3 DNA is TGTGCCTGGATATCGGGACAGGCGACCGCTACCTCCAGATTCAACACTGAAGCTTTCTTT.

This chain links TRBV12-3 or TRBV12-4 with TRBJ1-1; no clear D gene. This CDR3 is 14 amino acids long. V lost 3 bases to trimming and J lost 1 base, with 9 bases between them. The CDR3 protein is CASSFHDGNTEAFF. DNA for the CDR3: TGTGCCAGCAGTTTTCATGACGGGAACACTGAAGCTTTCTTT.

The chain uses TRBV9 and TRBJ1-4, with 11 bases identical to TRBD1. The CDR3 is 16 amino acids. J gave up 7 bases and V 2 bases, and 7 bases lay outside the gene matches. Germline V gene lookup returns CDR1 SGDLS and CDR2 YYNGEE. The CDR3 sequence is CASSVDPGQGVEKLFF. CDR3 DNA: TGTGCCAGCAGCGTCGATCCGGGACAGGGGGTTGAAAAACTGTTTTTT.

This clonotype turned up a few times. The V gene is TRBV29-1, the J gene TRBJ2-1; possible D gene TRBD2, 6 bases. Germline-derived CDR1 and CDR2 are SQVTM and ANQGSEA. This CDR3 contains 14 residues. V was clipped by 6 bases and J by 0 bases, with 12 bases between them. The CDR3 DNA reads TGCAGCGTCGGTGACGGGAGCTCCTACAATGAGCAGTTCTTC. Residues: CSVGDGSSYNEQFF.

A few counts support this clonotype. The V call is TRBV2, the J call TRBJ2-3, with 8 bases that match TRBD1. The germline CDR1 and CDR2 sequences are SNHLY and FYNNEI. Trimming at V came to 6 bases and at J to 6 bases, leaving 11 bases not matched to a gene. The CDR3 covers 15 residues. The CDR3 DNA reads TGTGCCAGCAGCGACGGACAGGGACGTGGCGATACGCAGTATTTT. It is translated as CASSDGQGRGDTQYF.

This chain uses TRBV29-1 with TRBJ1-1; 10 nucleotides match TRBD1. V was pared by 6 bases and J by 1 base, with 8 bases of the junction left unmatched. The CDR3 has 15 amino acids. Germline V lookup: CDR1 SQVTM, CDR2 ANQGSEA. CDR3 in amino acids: CSVGGQGGKNTEAFF. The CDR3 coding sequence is TGCAGCGTCGGCGGACAGGGGGGAAAGAACACTGAAGCTTTCTTT.

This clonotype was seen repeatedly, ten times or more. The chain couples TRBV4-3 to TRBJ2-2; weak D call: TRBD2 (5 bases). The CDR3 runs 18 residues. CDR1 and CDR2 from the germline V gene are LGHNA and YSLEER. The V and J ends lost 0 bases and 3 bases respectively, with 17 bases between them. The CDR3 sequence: CASSQDMASPTYTGELFF. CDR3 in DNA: TGCGCCAGCAGCCAAGACATGGCTAGCCCAACGTACACCGGGGAGCTGTTTTTT.

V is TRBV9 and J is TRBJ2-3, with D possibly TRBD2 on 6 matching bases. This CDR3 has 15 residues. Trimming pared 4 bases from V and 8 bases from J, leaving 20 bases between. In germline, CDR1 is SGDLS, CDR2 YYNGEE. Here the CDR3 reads CASSFQSRGQGTQYF. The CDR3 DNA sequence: TGTGCCAGCAGCTTCCAATCGCGGGGTCAGGGTACGCAGTATTTT.

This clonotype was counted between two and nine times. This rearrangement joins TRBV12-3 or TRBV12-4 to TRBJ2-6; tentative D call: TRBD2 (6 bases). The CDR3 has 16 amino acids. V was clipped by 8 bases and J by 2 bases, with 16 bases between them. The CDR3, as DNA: TGTGCCAGCTCACCCGCCGGGGGAACTGGGGCCAACGTCCTGACTTTC. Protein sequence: CASSPAGGTGANVLTF.

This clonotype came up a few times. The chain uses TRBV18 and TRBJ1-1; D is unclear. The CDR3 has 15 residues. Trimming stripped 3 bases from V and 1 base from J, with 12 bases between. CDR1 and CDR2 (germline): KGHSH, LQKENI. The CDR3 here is CASSPSSLGNTEAFF. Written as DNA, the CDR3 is TGTGCCAGCTCACCCTCTTCCCTGGGGAACACTGAAGCTTTCTTT.

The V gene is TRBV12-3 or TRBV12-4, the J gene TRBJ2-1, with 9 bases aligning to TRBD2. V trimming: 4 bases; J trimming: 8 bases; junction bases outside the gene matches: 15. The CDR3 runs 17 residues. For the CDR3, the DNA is TGTGCCAGCAGTTCCTCCATGGAGGGCGGGGGGGGCCATGAGCAGTTCTTC. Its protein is CASSSSMEGGGGHEQFF.

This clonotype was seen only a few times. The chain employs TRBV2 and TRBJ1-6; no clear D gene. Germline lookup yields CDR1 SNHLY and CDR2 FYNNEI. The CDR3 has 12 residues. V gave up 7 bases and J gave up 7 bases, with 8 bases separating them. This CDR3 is CASNDGNSPLHF. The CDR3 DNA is TGTGCCAGCAACGACGGAAATTCACCCCTCCACTTT.

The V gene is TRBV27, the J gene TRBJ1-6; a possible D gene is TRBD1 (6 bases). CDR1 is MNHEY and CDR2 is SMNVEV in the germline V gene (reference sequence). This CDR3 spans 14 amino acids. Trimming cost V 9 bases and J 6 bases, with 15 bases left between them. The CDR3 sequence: CASSLDSFNSPLHF. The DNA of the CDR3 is TGTGCCAGTTCCCTGGACAGCTTTAATTCACCCCTCCACTTT.

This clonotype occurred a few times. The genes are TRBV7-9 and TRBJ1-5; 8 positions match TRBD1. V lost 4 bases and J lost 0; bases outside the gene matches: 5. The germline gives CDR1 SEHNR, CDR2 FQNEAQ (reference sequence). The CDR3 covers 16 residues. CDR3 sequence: CASSSTGEYSNQPQHF. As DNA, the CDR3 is TGTGCCAGCAGCTCGACAGGGGAATATAGCAATCAGCCCCAGCATTTT.

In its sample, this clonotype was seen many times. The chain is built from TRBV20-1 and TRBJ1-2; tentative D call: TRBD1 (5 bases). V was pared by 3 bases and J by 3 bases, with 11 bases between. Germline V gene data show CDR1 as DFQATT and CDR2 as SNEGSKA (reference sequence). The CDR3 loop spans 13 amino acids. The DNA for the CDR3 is TGCAGTGCTAGCCGCGACAGCTACTATGGCTACACCTTC. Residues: CSASRDSYYGYTF.

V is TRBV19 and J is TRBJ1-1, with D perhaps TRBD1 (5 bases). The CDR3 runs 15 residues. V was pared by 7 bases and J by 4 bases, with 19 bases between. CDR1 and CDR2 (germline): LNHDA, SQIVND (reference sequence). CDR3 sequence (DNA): TGTGCCAGTAACTCAGGGCTACCTAGGAGCACTGAAGCTTTCTTT. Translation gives CASNSGLPRSTEAFF.

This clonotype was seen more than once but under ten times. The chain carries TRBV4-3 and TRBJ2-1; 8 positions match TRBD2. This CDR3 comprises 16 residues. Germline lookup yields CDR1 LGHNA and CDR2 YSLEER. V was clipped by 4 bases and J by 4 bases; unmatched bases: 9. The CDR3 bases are TGCGCCAGCAGCCTCATTGATAGCGGGACATACAATGAGCAGTTCTTC. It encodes CASSLIDSGTYNEQFF.

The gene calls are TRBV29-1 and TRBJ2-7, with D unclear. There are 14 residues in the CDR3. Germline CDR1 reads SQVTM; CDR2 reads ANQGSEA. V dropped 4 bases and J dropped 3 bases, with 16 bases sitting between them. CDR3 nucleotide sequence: TGCAGCGTTGCAATAAGTATCCACCGCTACGAGCAGTACTTC. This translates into CSVAISIHRYEQYF.

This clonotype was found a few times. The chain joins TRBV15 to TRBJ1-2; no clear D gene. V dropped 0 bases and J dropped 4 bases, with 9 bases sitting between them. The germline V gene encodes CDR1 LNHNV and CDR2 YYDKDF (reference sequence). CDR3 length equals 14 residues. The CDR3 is CATSREESVYGYTF. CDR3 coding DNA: TGTGCCACCAGCAGAGAGGAATCAGTCTATGGCTACACCTTC.

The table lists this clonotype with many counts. CDR3 protein: CAISDPLAGEWNEQFF. The CDR3 nucleotides read TGTGCCATCAGTGACCCCCTAGCGGGAGAGTGGAATGAGCAGTTCTTC. V and J are TRBV10-3 and TRBJ2-1; TRBD2 matches at 10 bases. Germline V CDR1 and CDR2: ENHRY, SYGVKD. The CDR3 length is 16 residues. The ends lost 3 bases at V and 7 bases at J; junction bases unmatched: 9.

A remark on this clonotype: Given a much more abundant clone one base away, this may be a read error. The CDR3 nucleotides read TGTGCCAGCAGCAAAGAGACCCAGTACTTC. It translates to CASSKETQYF. The rearrangement uses TRBV7-9 and TRBJ2-5; D remains ambiguous. CDR3 size: 10 residues. V was cut by 5 bases and J by 3 bases, with 1 base left in between. Germline-derived CDR1 and CDR2 are SEHNR and FQNEAQ (reference sequence).

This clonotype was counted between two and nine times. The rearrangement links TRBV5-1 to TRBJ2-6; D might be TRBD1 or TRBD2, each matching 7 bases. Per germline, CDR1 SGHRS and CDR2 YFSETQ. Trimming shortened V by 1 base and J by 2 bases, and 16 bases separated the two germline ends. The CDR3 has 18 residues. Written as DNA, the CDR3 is TGCGCCAGCAGCTTGCGGTTCCAGGGGGGGACTGGGGCCAACGTCCTGACTTTC. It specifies CASSLRFQGGTGANVLTF.

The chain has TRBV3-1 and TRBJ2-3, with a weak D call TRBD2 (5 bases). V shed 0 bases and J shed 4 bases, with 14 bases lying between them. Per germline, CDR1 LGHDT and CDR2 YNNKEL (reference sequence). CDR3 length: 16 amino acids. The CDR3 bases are TGTGCCAGCAGCCAAGATCTAGCACGTCCCTCAGATACGCAGTATTTT. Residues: CASSQDLARPSDTQYF.

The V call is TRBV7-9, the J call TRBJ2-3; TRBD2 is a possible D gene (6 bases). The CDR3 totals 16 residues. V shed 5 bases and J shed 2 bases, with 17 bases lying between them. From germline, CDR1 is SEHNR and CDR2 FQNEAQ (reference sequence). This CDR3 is CASSSYLGGNTDTQYF. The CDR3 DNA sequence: TGTGCCAGCAGCAGCTACCTGGGCGGGAACACAGATACGCAGTATTTT.

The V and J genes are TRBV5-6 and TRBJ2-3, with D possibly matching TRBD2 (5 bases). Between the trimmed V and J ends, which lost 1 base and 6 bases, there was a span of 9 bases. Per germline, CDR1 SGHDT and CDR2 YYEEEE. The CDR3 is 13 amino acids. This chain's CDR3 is CASSLLRADTQYF. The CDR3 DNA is TGTGCCAGCAGCTTGTTGAGGGCGGATACGCAGTATTTT.

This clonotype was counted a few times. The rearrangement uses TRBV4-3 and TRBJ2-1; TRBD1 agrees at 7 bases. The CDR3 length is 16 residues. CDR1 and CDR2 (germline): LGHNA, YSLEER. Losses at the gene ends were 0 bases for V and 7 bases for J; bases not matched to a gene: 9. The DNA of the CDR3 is TGCGCCAGCAGCCAAGACCGACAGGGAGTTTTTAATGAGCAGTTCTTC. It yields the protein CASSQDRQGVFNEQFF.

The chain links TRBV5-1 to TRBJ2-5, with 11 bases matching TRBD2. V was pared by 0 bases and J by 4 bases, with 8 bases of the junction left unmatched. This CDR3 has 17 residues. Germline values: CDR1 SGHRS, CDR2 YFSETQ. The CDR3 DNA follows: TGCGCCAGCAGCTTGGCTAGCGGGGGGTTCCCAGGAGAGACCCAGTACTTC. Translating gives CASSLASGGFPGETQYF.

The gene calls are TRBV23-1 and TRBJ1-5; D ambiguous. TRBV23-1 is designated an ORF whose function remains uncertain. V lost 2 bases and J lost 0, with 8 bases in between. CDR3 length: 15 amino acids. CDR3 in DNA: TGCGCCAGCAGTCAAACCTACAGTAGCAATCAGCCCCAGCATTTT. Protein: CASSQTYSSNQPQHF.